The sequence of this T cell receptor (beta chain) was determined in a study of T cell clones after liver transplantation. Sequencing used immunoSEQ multiplex PCR; TCRdb keeps in-frame clones, though not all of them. The top ten clones hold less than 0.65% of a sample with about 74,000 clones, under 90% of them seen once. Sequences were derived from CD4+ T cells from blood, sampled before liver transplant. The clonotype was recovered from a human donor who received a liver transplant.

The CDR3 loop reads CAISEERDDEQYF. CDR3 DNA: TGTGCCATCAGTGAGGAGAGGGACGACGAGCAGTACTTC. V usage is TRBV10-3 and J usage is TRBJ2-7; D may correspond to TRBD1 or TRBD2 (5 bases each). The germline V gene encodes CDR1 ENHRY and CDR2 SYGVKD. V shed 2 bases and J shed 5 bases, with 10 bases lying between them. The CDR3 is 13 residues long.